Sequencing of this TCR beta chain was carried out in a study of blood T cell repertoires in COVID-19. At the level of the study: PBMCs, B-cell-depleted T cells, or T cells provided the cDNA or gDNA that made up the material.

The protocol was immunoSEQ multiplex PCR, while the TCRdb copy is restricted to in-frame clones and leaves out a portion. This sample has roughly 140,000 clones, with about four fifths found just once. This sequence originates from a man between 65 and 80 years old with acute or convalescent COVID-19. The specimen sequenced was peripheral blood.

CDR3 amino acids: CASSQVRGGGTEAFF. The CDR3 DNA sequence: TGTGCCAGCAGCCAAGTTCGGGGAGGTGGTACTGAAGCTTTCTTT. J is TRBJ1-1 and V is TRBV3-1 (or the pseudogene TRBV3-2); D not certain. V dropped 1 base and J dropped 5 bases, with 14 bases sitting between them. This CDR3 region has 15 residues. The germline V gene has CDR1 LGHDT and CDR2 YNNKEL (reference sequence).